The entry below gives a single T cell receptor beta chain sequence along with its context. Its antigen is undetermined. An end of the junction differs from the germline gene, which may be a read error. This entry comes from a study of cytomegalovirus exposure and HLA in healthy donors. Overall study findings and caveats: Follow-up analysis later connected one missense variant in DCLRE1C with trimming of TCR beta V- and J-genes. What a later analysis reportedly showed was that an Asian-associated ancestry cluster had fewer N-insertions than the roughly 670-donor mean. Some highly shared sequence variants likely arose as a pipeline artifact. According to a later analysis, most TCR beta chains associated with CMV appeared HLA-restricted.

The primer mix had 60 Vbeta and 13 Jbeta primers. TCRdb's copy holds only in-frame clones and misses some; the assay was immunoSEQ multiplex PCR. The sample lists 150,000 to 200,000 clones, 75% to 85% occurring once. CDR3 length: 15 residues. Germline-derived CDR1 and CDR2 are LGHNA and YSLEER. Sequencing was carried out using PBMCs. This sequence originates from a young man in good health and CMV-seronegative. This rearrangement joins TRBV4-3 to TRBJ2-5; TRBD2 aligns across 7 bases. The CDR3 region is CASSQEDRGEETQYF. CDR3 coding DNA: TGCGCCAGCAGCCAAGAGGATCGGGGGGAAGAAACCCAGTACTTC.